This T cell receptor beta chain emerged from a study of blood T cell repertoires in COVID-19. Seattle patients were enrolled while actively infected and followed longitudinally. In the authors' workflow: Amplified reference gene primers provided the basis for estimating nucleated cell counts. TCRdb keeps only in-frame clones here, not all; method: immunoSEQ multiplex PCR. V, J and clone size derive from that table, while D and trimming were established from the DNA sequence. Of some 190,000 clones listed, about 80% are singletons. Source material: peripheral blood. This clonotype was obtained from an older woman with COVID-19, enrolled during active disease.

CDR3 sequence (DNA): TGTGCCAGCTCACCAACTAGCGGAGGCACAGATACGCAGTATTTT. Protein product: CASSPTSGGTDTQYF. V gene TRBV18 combines with J gene TRBJ2-3, with 8 bases fitting TRBD2. V lost 2 bases to trimming and J lost 1 base; unmatched junction nucleotides: 2. Germline CDR1 KGHSH, CDR2 LQKENI. CDR3 length equals 15 residues.